This entry features one TCR beta chain sequence. Participant age was roughly 18 to 95 years, and participants resided in 24 US areas. These data originate in a study of blood T cell repertoires in COVID-19. Background on the study: All recovered Cohort 3 donors got two negative PCRs, got clearance, or saw symptom resolution.

Trimming cost V 3 bases and J 3 bases; bases outside gene matches: 4. Germline V gives CDR1 MGHRA, CDR2 YSYEKL. CDR3 length: 14 amino acids. Profiling relied on immunoSEQ multiplex PCR, and the TCRdb table lists in-frame clones only, not all of them. The sample yields about 200,000 clones, 85% to 90% seen once. The sequence was collected from a woman aged 40 to 50 in a cohort exposed to, infected with or recovered from COVID-19 (not recorded which). This chain joins TRBV4-1 and TRBJ1-2, with 7 bases matching TRBD1. Sequencing was carried out using PBMCs or T cells enriched from blood (not recorded which). The CDR3 nucleotides read TGCGCCAGCAGCCACCCGACAGGGTACTATGGCTACACCTTC. As protein: CASSHPTGYYGYTF.